This T cell receptor beta chain was obtained from a study of CD8 T cells in Susac syndrome. With V trimmed by 6 bases and J by 6 bases, 20 bases remained unmatched. CDR1 and CDR2 (germline): MNHNS, SASEGT. This CDR3 is built from 18 residues. Negative isolation was applied to CD8+ and CD4+ T cells, and FACS enrichment was applied to TEMRA cells. Reverse transcription of 0.5 to 1 ug RNA used random hexamers. Multiplex PCR with immunoSEQ amplified the TCR beta CDR3 across 54 Vbeta and 13 Jbeta. TCRdb called the immunoSEQ multiplex PCR reads again in MiXCR, with one record for every CDR3 protein. In the table there are approximately 140,000 distinct CDR3 sequences, around 80% of which are singletons. The table lists this clonotype with a few counts.

The TCR was taken from a human donor with multiple sclerosis. Sequencing was done on a sample of CD8+ T cells from PBMCs. The chain recombines TRBV6-1 with TRBJ2-1; TRBD2 matches 7 bases. The CDR3 protein is CASRPSIYRTSIINEQFF. CDR3 bases: TGTGCCAGCAGACCTTCTATCTACAGGACTAGTATCATCAATGAGCAGTTCTTC.